This is a list of T cell receptor beta chains from one sample in a study of shared clonotypes between healthy human individuals. Data came from immunoSEQ multiplex PCR; TCRdb stores just in-frame clones and leaves some out. The data show 730,000 or so clones, roughly 70% seen once. The sample consisted of memory CD4+ T cells sorted from blood. Receptor source: a woman in her 30s in good health. Both conserved end residues are part of each CDR3. The order of the fields is clone size, D gene, V gene, J gene, CDR3 DNA, CDR3 protein. D genes are given only for firm matches. Some rows have no size entry. The others give once, few or many, or a class for an expanded clone.

>-|-|TRBV7-7|TRBJ2-1
TGTGCCAGCAGCACCTCGACTATCAATGAGCAGTTCTTC
CASSTSTINEQFF
>few|-|TRBV11-3|TRBJ2-3
TGTGCCAGCAGCTTAGAGTGGAGGGACACGCAGTATTTT
CASSLEWRDTQYF
>many|TRBD2|TRBV5-8|TRBJ2-7
TGTGCCAGCAGCTCGTCCTATTATACTAGCGGGAGTTACGAGCAGTACTTC
CASSSSYYTSGSYEQYF
>-|TRBD1|TRBV7-2|TRBJ2-4
TGTGCCAGCACCGGGACAGCCCTAGCCAAAAACATTCAGTACTTC
CASTGTALAKNIQYF
>-|-|TRBV5-6|TRBJ1-1
TGTGCCAGCAGCTTTCGGGCGCGGGACACTGAAGCTTTCTTT
CASSFRARDTEAFF
>-|-|TRBV5-4|TRBJ1-5
TGTGCCAGCAGCTTGGACCAGGGACTACAGCCCCAGCATTTT
CASSLDQGLQPQHF
>-|-|TRBV2|TRBJ1-4
TGTGCCAGCAAAAGGACACGGGTTCTAGGAGGTGAAAAACTGTTTTTT
CASKRTRVLGGEKLFF
>few|TRBD2|TRBV5-1|TRBJ2-1
TGCGCCAGCAGCTTGGGAGGGACTAGCGGGAGAATTGAGCAGTTCTTC
CASSLGGTSGRIEQFF
>-|-|TRBV2|TRBJ2-7
TGTGCCAGCAGGGGGGGGCAAAGCTCCTACGAGCAGTACTTC
CASRGGQSSYEQYF
>-|TRBD1|TRBV7-3|TRBJ1-1
TGTGCCAGCAGCCGGGCTGACAGGGGAGCTTTCTTT
CASSRADRGAFF
>-|-|TRBV13|TRBJ2-7
TGTGCCAGCAGCCCACGAGTGTCGGGAACCTCCTACGAGCAGTACTTC
CASSPRVSGTSYEQYF
>-|-|TRBV7-9|TRBJ1-5
TGTGCCAGCAGCCGAGGCGGAGGTCAGCCCCAGCATTTT
CASSRGGGQPQHF
>-|TRBD1|TRBV28|TRBJ1-2
TGTGCCAGCAGGCCGACAGGGACAGGGGGCTTCATTCTTGGCTACACCTTC
CASRPTGTGGFILGYTF
>-|-|TRBV28|TRBJ2-7
TGTGCCAGCAGTTTTGGTGGGTTGTGGGAGCAGTACTTC
CASSFGGLWEQYF
>-|-|TRBV23-1|TRBJ1-4
TGCGCCAGCAGCCACAGACCCCAGGTGTGGGGAAAACTGTTTTTT
CASSHRPQVWGKLFF
>-|TRBD2|TRBV30|TRBJ2-1
TGTGCCTGGAGTGTACGGAGCGGGGGCTTAAATGAGCAGTTCTTC
CAWSVRSGGLNEQFF
>-|TRBD1|TRBV2|TRBJ1-5
TGTGCCAGCAGTGATAGGACAGGGAGCAATCAGCCCCAGCATTTT
CASSDRTGSNQPQHF
>-|-|TRBV5-1|TRBJ2-2
TGCGCCAGCAGCTTGGCGGTAGGCATAAACACCGGGGAGCTGTTTTTT
CASSLAVGINTGELFF
>-|TRBD2|TRBV5-1|TRBJ2-1
TGCGCCAGCAGCTTGTCTAGCGGGGGATACAATGAGCAGTTCTTC
CASSLSSGGYNEQFF
>-|-|TRBV19|TRBJ1-2
TGTGCCAGTAATACCGGCGTAGAAAATTATGGCTACACCTTC
CASNTGVENYGYTF
>-|-|TRBV18|TRBJ2-1
TGTGCCAGCTCACCAGGCCTAGCGAATAAAAATGAGCAGTTCTTC
CASSPGLANKNEQFF
>-|-|TRBV27|TRBJ1-3
TGTGCCAGCAGTTTGGGGGTAGGGCCCTCTGGAAACACCATATATTTT
CASSLGVGPSGNTIYF
>many|-|TRBV27|TRBJ1-5
TGTGCCAGCAGTCTAGGACATCACAGTCAGCCCCAGCATTTT
CASSLGHHSQPQHF
>-|-|TRBV6-4|TRBJ1-1
TGTGCCAGCAGTGACTCTTTCGGAATGAACACTGAAGCTTTCTTT
CASSDSFGMNTEAFF
>-|TRBD1|TRBV7-2|TRBJ1-2
TGTGCCAGCAGCTCCGGACAGGACTATGGCTACACCTTC
CASSSGQDYGYTF
>-|TRBD1|TRBV5-1|TRBJ1-2
TGCGCCAGCAGCTTGAGGGCAAAACAGGGGGCCGATGGCTACACCTTC
CASSLRAKQGADGYTF
>-|-|TRBV6-1|TRBJ2-3
TGTGCCAGCAGGGAAGGATTCTCTGGAGGGGATACGCAGTATTTT
CASREGFSGGDTQYF
>-|-|TRBV30|TRBJ1-2
TGTGCCTGGACACGGAGAGGCTACTACACCTTC
CAWTRRGYYTF
>-|TRBD2|TRBV6-5|TRBJ2-7
TGTGCCAGCAGTCCTGGACTAGCGGGGGTATACGAGCAGTACTTC
CASSPGLAGVYEQYF
>once|-|TRBV19|TRBJ2-5
TGTGCCAGTAGTGTGACATGGGGTCAAGAGACCCAGTACTTC
CASSVTWGQETQYF
>-|-|TRBV5-1|TRBJ2-7
TGCGCCAGCAGCCGCCTTTTGGCCGGAGAGCGGTACGAGCAGTACTTC
CASSRLLAGERYEQYF
>few|TRBD2|TRBV18|TRBJ2-7
TGTGCCAGCTCACCGGGGACTAGATTCAGCGAGCAGTACTTC
CASSPGTRFSEQYF
>-|TRBD1|TRBV7-9|TRBJ2-7
TGTGCCAGCAGCTTAGATATGCCAGGGGGTGCCGAGCAGTACTTC
CASSLDMPGGAEQYF